The 12 T cell receptor beta chains below come from one sample, sequenced in a study of blood T cells in healthy people across ages. Alongside a J-beta primer mix, a sample-barcoded 5' primer served in a second PCR lasting about 7 to 12 cycles. TCRdb re-derived calls from the 5' RACE reads in MiXCR, one entry per CDR3 protein. The sample has around 800,000 distinct CDR3 sequences; 20% to 30% are singletons. This same sample was also part of a study on T cells of mothers and their children.

The sample was blood. Receptors originate from a boy aged 5-17 years in good health.

The chain uses TRBV12-3 or TRBV12-4 and TRBJ2-5, with a tentative D call TRBD2 (6 bases). The CDR3 is made up of 15 amino acids. The germline V and J ends were trimmed by 3 bases and 1 base, with 12 bases remaining between them. The CDR3: CASSFGDGGQETQYF. For the CDR3, the DNA is TGTGCCAGCAGTTTTGGGGACGGGGGCCAAGAGACCCAGTACTTC.

This clonotype has a handful of counts. The CDR3 protein is CASSIGTSYEQYF. The CDR3 nucleotides read TGTGCCAGCAGTATTGGGACTTCCTACGAGCAGTACTTC. The chain has TRBV12-3 or TRBV12-4 and TRBJ2-5, with D tentatively TRBD2 (6 bases). Judging by the DNA end, TRBJ2-7 fits better; the J call may be wrong. The CDR3 extends over 13 amino acids.

The rearrangement joins TRBV12-3 or TRBV12-4 to TRBJ2-3; 12 positions match TRBD2. V lost 5 bases, J lost 1 base, and 1 base stayed unmatched. The CDR3 sequence is 15 residues long. The CDR3 region has the DNA TGTGCCAGCAGTCCTAGCGGGGGGGGCACAGATACGCAGTATTTT. Translation gives CASSPSGGGTDTQYF.

J is TRBJ2-7 and V is TRBV7-9, with D possibly TRBD2 on 7 matching bases. The germline gives CDR1 SEHNR, CDR2 FQNEAQ (reference sequence). The V end was cut by 4 bases, the J end by 2 bases, with 12 bases between. The CDR3 covers 14 residues. The CDR3 coding sequence is TGTGCCAGCAGCTGGGGGGGCCATACCTACGAGCAGTACTTC. Translation: CASSWGGHTYEQYF.

The chain has TRBV27 and TRBJ2-7, with TRBD1 as a possible D gene (6 bases). The CDR3 has 15 amino acids. V lost 6 bases to trimming and J lost 4 bases, with 19 bases between them. CDR1 MNHEY and CDR2 SMNVEV come from the germline V gene (reference sequence). The CDR3 nucleotides read TGTGCCAGCAGCTTCACAGGGTACCGTGGATACGAGCAGTACTTC. Its translation: CASSFTGYRGYEQYF.

This clonotype occurred a few times. The J gene is TRBJ1-6, the V gene TRBV3-1; no reliable D call. From germline, CDR1 is LGHDT and CDR2 YNNKEL (reference sequence). Trimming stripped 0 bases from V and 7 bases from J, with 25 bases between. The CDR3 loop spans 20 amino acids. The CDR3 DNA follows: TGTGCCAGCAGCCAAGATCGGGAACTCCATCTAGACTGGTCGAATTCACCCCTCCACTTT. Protein product: CASSQDRELHLDWSNSPLHF.

This clonotype was seen only a few times. This rearrangement joins TRBV7-6 to TRBJ2-7; possible D gene TRBD2, 6 bases. The V gene's germline CDR1 is SGHVS and CDR2 FNYEAQ. The V end lost 8 bases, the J end lost 2 bases, and 16 bases lay between the germline ends. The CDR3 length is 14 residues. CDR3 in amino acids: CASSGGGSAYEQYF. The CDR3 DNA is TGTGCCAGCTCCGGGGGTGGCAGTGCCTACGAGCAGTACTTC.

This chain joins TRBV29-1 and TRBJ2-1; possibly TRBD1 for D (5 bases). Trimming pared 4 bases from V and 6 bases from J, leaving 13 bases between. Germline V gives CDR1 SQVTM, CDR2 ANQGSEA. There are 13 residues in the CDR3. In DNA form, the CDR3 reads TGCAGCGTTGTAGTCAGGGTGGGCAATGAGCAGTTCTTC. This sequence encodes CSVVVRVGNEQFF.

In this sample, this clonotype turned up a few times. In DNA form, the CDR3 reads TGTGCCAGCAGTTTAGGCGAGCATTCACCCCTCCACTTT. Protein product: CASSLGEHSPLHF. The chain employs TRBV28 and TRBJ1-6; no definite D call. V gave up 2 bases and J gave up 8 bases, with 7 bases separating them. The germline CDR1 and CDR2 sequences are MDHEN and SYDVKM. The CDR3 has 13 residues. Supplemented by reference TRBV28 and TRBJ1-6, the full variable domain reads DVKVTQSSRYLVKRTGEKVFLECVQDMDHENMFWYRQDPGLGLRLIYFSYDVKMKEKGDIPEGYSVSREKKERFSLILESASTNQTSMYLCASSLGEHSPLHFGNGTRLTVT.

Only one count was recorded for this clonotype. The J gene is TRBJ2-3, the V gene TRBV11-1; 15 nucleotides match TRBD2. This CDR3 is 17 amino acids long. Germline V gene lookup returns CDR1 SGHAT and CDR2 FQDESV (reference sequence). The V segment lost 4 bases and the J segment 2 bases; nucleotides outside the gene matches: 4. For the CDR3, the DNA is TGTGCCAGCAGCTCAAGGACTAGCGGGGGGGACACAGATACGCAGTATTTT. Protein: CASSSRTSGGDTDTQYF.

Only a few counts were recorded for this clonotype. The chain has TRBV6-2 or TRBV6-3 and TRBJ2-5; 9 bases line up with TRBD1. The CDR3 is made up of 15 amino acids. Germline V gives CDR1 MNHEY, CDR2 SVGEGT. V shed 5 bases, J shed 5 bases, and the junction held 9 bases outside the gene matches. DNA for the CDR3: TGTGCCAGCAGTCCCTACAGGGGGCTAGGGGAGACCCAGTACTTC. Translated: CASSPYRGLGETQYF.

This clonotype was observed a handful of times. This rearrangement joins TRBV20-1 to TRBJ1-6, with unresolved D. The CDR3 has 16 amino acids. Germline lookup yields CDR1 DFQATT and CDR2 SNEGSKA (reference sequence). Trimming cost V 1 base and J 0 bases, with 10 bases left between them. In nucleotides, the CDR3 is TGCAGTGCTAGAGTTGAGTATAGCTCCTATAATTCACCCCTCCACTTT. This codes for CSARVEYSSYNSPLHF.